These 4 T cell receptor beta chains were sequenced from one sample in a study of cytomegalovirus exposure and HLA in healthy donors. Primers included in the PCR were 60 Vbeta and 13 Jbeta primers. Assay used: immunoSEQ multiplex PCR; TCRdb lists only in-frame clones, some missing. The sample has 110,000 or so clones, approximately 80% seen once; the top ten hold around 1.9%. The sequenced sample was PBMCs. The receptors originated from a man between 40 and 49 years old in good health and CMV-seronegative.

For the CDR3, the DNA is TGTGCCAGCAGTGAGACCGGGACAGGGAGGAATGAGCAGTTCTTC. It codes for CASSETGTGRNEQFF. This sequence joins TRBV25-1 and TRBJ2-1; 9 bases line up with TRBD1. The V gene's germline CDR1 is MGHDK and CDR2 SYGVNS. V was pared by 3 bases and J by 7 bases, with 7 bases of the junction left unmatched. The CDR3 runs 15 residues.

The rearrangement joins TRBV28 to TRBJ1-3; the D is unclear. Germline V lookup: CDR1 MDHEN, CDR2 SYDVKM. CDR3 length: 15 residues. V was shortened by 5 bases and J by 0 bases, with 11 bases between the two germline ends. CDR3 bases: TGTGCCAGCAGTACCCCAGGACTCTCTGGAAACACCATATATTTT. Translating it yields CASSTPGLSGNTIYF.

The chain joins TRBV4-2 to TRBJ2-7; D not certain. CDR1 and CDR2 from the germline V gene are LGHNA and YNFKEQ. The length of the CDR3 is 14 residues. Trimming pared 0 bases from V and 0 bases from J, leaving 6 bases between. This CDR3 is CASSQEVGSYEQYF. DNA for the CDR3: TGTGCCAGCAGCCAAGAAGTCGGCTCCTACGAGCAGTACTTC.

V is TRBV5-1 and J is TRBJ1-3; possible D gene TRBD1, 5 bases. Germline loops: CDR1 SGHRS, CDR2 YFSETQ. The germline V and J ends were trimmed by 5 bases and 0 bases, with 12 bases remaining between them. CDR3 length: 15 amino acids. The CDR3 nucleotides read TGCGCCAGCAGGGGGCAGGGAAACTCTGGAAACACCATATATTTT. Encoded protein: CASRGQGNSGNTIYF.